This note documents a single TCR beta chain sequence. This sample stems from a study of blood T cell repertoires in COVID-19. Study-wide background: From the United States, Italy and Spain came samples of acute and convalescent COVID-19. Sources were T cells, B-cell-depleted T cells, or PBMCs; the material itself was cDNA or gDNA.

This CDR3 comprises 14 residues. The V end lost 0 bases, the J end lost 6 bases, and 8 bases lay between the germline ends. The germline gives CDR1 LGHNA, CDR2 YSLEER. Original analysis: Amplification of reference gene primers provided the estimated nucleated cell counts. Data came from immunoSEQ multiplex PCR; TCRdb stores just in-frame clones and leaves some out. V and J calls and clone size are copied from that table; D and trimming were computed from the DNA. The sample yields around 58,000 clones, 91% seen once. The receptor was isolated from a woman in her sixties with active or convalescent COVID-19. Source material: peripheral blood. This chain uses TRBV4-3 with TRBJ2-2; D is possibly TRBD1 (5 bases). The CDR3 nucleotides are TGCGCCAGCAGCCAAGACACAGGTCCCGGGGAGCTGTTTTTT. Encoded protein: CASSQDTGPGELFF.